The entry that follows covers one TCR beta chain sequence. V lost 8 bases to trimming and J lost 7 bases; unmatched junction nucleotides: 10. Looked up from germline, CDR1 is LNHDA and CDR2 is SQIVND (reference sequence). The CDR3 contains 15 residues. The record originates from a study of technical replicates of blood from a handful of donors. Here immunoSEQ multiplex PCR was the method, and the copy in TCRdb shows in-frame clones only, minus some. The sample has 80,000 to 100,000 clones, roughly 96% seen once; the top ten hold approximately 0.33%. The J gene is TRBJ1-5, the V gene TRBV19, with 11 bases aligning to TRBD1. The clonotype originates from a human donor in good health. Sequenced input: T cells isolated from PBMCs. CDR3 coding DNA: TGTGCCAGTTTGGGGGGGACAGGGGGAGGCCAGCCCCAGCATTTT. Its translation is CASLGGTGGGQPQHF. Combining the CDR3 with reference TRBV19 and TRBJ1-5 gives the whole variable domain DGGITQSPKYLFRKEGQNVTLSCEQNLNHDAMYWYRQDPGQGLRLIYYSQIVNDFQKGDIAEGYSVSREKKESFPLTVTSAQKNPTAFYLCASLGGTGGGQPQHFGDGTRLSIL.